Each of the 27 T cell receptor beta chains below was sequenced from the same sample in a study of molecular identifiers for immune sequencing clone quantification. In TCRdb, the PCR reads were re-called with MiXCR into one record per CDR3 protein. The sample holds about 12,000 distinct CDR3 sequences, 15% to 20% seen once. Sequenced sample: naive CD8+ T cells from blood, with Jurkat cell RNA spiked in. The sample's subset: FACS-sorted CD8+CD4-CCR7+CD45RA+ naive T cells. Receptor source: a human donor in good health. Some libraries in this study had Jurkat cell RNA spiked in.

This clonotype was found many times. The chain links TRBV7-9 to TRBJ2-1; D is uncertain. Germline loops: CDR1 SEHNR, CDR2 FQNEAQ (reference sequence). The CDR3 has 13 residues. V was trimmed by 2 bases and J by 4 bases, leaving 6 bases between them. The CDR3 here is CASSLPEYNEQFF. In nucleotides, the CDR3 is TGTGCCAGCAGCTTACCAGAGTACAATGAGCAGTTCTTC.

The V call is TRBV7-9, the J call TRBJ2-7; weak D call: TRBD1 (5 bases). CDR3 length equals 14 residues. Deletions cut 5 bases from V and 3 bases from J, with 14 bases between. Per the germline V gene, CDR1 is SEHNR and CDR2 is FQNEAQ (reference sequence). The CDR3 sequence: CASSETVAVYEQYF. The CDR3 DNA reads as TGTGCCAGCAGCGAGACAGTGGCCGTCTACGAGCAGTACTTC.

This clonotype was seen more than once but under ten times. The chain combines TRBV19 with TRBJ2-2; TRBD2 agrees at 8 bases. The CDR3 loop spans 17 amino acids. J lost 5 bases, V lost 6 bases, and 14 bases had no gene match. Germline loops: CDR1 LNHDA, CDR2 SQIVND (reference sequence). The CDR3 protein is CASRRAQLAAGTGELFF. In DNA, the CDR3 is TGTGCCAGTAGGCGGGCCCAACTAGCGGCGGGTACCGGGGAGCTGTTTTTT.

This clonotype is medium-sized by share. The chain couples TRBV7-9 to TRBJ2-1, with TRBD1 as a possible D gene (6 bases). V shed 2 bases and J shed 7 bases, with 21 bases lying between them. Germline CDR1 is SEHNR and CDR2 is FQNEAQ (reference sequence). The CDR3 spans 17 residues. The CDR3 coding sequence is TGTGCCAGCAGCTTAATGCAGGGGCAGGGCCCCGTTAATGAGCAGTTCTTC. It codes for CASSLMQGQGPVNEQFF.

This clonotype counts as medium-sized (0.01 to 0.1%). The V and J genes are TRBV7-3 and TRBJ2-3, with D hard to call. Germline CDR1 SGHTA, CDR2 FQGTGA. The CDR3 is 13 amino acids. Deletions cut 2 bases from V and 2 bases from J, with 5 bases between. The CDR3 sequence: CASSLQPTDTQYF. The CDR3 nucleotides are TGTGCCAGCAGCTTACAGCCCACAGATACGCAGTATTTT.

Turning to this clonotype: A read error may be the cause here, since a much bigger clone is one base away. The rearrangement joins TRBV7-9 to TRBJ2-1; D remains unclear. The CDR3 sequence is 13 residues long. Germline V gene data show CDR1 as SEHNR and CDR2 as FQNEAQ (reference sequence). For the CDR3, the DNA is TGTGCCAGCAACCCGAGCAGTTTCAATGGGCAGTTCTTC. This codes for CASNPSSFNGQFF.

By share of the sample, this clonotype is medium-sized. Written as DNA, the CDR3 is TGTGCCAGCAGCCCTGTATCGAGTAATGAAAAACTGTTTTTT. Its protein is CASSPVSSNEKLFF. The rearrangement joins TRBV7-9 to TRBJ1-4, with unresolved D. V lost 5 bases and J 4 bases, leaving 11 bases between the germline ends. The length of the CDR3 is 14 residues. The V gene's germline CDR1 is SEHNR and CDR2 FQNEAQ (reference sequence).

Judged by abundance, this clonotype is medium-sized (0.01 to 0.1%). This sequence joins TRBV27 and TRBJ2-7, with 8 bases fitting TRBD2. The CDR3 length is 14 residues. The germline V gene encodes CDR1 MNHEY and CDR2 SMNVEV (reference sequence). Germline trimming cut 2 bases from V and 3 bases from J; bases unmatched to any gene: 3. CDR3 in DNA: TGTGCCAGCAGTTTAGGCAGCGGGGGCTACGAGCAGTACTTC. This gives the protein CASSLGSGGYEQYF.

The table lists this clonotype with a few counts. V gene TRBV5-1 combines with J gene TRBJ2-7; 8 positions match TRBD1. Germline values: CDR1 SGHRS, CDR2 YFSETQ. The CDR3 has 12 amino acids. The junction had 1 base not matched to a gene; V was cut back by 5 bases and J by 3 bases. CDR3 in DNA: TGCGCCAGCAGACAGGGGGGCTACGAGCAGTACTTC. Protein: CASRQGGYEQYF. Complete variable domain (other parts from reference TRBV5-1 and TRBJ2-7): KAGVTQTPRYLIKTRGQQVTLSCSPISGHRSVSWYQQTPGQGLQFLFEYFSETQRNKGNFPGRFSGRQFSNSRSEMNVSTLELGDSALYLCASRQGGYEQYFGPGTRLTVT.

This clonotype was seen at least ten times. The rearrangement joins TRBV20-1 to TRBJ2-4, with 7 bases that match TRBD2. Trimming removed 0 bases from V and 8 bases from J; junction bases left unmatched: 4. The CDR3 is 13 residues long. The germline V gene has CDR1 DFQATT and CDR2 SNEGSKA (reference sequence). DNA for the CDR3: TGCAGTGCTAGAGATCAACGGGGGGACATTCAGTACTTC. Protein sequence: CSARDQRGDIQYF.

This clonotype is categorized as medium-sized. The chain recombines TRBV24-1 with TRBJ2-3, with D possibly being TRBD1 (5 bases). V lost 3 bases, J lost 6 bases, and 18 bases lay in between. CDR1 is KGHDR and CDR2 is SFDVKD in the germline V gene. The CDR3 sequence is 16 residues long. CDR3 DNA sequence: TGTGCCACCAGTGATAACCGACAGTCCCTGGGGGATACGCAGTATTTT. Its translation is CATSDNRQSLGDTQYF.

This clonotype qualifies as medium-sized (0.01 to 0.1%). The CDR3 region is CSATTTISPGLRSYNEQFF. CDR3 bases: TGCAGTGCAACCACCACTATATCCCCTGGCTTGAGGTCCTACAATGAGCAGTTCTTC. V usage is TRBV20-1 and J usage is TRBJ2-1, with unresolved D. The CDR3 contains 19 residues. V lost 6 bases and J 1 base, leaving 28 bases between the germline ends. Germline CDR1 and CDR2: DFQATT and SNEGSKA (reference sequence).

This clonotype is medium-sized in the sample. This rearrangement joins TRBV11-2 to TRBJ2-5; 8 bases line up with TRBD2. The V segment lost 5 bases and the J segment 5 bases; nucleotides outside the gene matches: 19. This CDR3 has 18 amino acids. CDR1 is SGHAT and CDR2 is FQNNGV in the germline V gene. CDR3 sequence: CASSPGGFSGRFEETQYF. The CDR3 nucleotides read TGTGCCAGCAGCCCCGGCGGTTTCAGCGGGAGATTCGAGGAGACCCAGTACTTC.

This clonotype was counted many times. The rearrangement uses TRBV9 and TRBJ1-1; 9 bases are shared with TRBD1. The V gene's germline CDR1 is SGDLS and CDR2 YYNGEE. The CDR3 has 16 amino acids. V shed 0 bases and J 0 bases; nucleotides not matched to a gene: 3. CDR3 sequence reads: CASSVETGGMNTEAFF. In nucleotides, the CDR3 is TGTGCCAGCAGCGTAGAGACAGGGGGGATGAACACTGAAGCTTTCTTT.

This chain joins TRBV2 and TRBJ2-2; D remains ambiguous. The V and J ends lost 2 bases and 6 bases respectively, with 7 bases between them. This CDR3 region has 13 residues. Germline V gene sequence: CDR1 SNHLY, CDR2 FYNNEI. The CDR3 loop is CASSETYSGELFF. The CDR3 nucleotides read TGTGCCAGCAGTGAAACGTACTCCGGGGAGCTGTTTTTT.

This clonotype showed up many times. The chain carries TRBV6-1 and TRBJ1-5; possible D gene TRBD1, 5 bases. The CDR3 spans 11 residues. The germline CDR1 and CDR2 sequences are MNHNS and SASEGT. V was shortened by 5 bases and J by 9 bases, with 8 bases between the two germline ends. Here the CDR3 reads CASSQGGPQHF. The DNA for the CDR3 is TGTGCCAGCAGTCAGGGTGGGCCCCAGCATTTT.

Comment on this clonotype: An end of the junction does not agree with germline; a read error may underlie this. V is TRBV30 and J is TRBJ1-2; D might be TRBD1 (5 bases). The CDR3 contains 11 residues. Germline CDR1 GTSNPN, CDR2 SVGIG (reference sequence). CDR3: CGREDIYGYTF. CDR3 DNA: TGCGGCAGGGAAGATATCTATGGCTACACCTTC.

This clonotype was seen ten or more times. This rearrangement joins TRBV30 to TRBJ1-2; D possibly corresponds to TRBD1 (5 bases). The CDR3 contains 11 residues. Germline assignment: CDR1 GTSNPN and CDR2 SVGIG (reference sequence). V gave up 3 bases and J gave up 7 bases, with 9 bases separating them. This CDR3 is CAWRDNPGYTF. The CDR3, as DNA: TGTGCCTGGAGGGACAACCCTGGCTACACCTTC.

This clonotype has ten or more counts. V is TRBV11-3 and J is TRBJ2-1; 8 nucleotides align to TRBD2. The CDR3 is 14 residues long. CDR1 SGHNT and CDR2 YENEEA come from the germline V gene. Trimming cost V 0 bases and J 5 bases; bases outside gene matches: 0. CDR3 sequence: CASSLELADNEQFF. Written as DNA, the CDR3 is TGTGCCAGCAGCTTAGAACTAGCGGACAATGAGCAGTTCTTC.

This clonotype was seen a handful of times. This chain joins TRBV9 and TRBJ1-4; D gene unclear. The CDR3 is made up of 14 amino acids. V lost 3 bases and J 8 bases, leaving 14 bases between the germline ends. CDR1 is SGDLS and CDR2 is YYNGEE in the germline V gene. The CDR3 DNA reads TGTGCCAGCAGCGGTGCAGGTTATGGAGAAAAACTGTTTTTT. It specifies CASSGAGYGEKLFF.

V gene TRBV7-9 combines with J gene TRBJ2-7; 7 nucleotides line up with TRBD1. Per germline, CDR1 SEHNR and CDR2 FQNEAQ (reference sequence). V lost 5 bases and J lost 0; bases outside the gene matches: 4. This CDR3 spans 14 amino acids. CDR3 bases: TGTGCCAGCAGCCCACAGGGGAGCTCCTACGAGCAGTACTTC. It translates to CASSPQGSSYEQYF.

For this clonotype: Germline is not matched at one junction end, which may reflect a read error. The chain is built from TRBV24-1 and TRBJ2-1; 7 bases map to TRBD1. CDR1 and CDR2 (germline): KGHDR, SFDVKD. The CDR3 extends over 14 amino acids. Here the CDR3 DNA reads TGTGGCACCAGTGAACTCGACAGGGCTAATGAGCAGTTCTTC. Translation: CGTSELDRANEQFF.

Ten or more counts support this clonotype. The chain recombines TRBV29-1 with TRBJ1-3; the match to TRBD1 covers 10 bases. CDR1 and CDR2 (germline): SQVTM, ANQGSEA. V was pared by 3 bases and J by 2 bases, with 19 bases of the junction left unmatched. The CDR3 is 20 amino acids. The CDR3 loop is CSVDCPGQGEFCFPGNTIYF. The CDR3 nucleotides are TGCAGCGTTGACTGCCCAGGACAGGGGGAGTTTTGCTTCCCTGGAAACACCATATATTTT.

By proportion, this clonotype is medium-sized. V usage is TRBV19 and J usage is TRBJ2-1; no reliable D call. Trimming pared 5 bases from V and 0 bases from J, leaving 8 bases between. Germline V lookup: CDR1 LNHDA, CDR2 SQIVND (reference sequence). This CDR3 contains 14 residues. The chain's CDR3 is CASSFSSSYNEQFF. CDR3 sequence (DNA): TGTGCCAGTAGTTTTAGTAGCTCCTACAATGAGCAGTTCTTC.

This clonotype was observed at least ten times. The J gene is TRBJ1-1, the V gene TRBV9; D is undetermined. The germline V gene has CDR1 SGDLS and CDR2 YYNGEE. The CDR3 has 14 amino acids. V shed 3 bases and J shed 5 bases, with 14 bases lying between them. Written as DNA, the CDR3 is TGTGCCAGCAGCGCTCCCCTGGCAGGTACTGAAGCTTTCTTT. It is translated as CASSAPLAGTEAFF.

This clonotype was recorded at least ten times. As DNA, the CDR3 is TGCGGGTCTAGCCCCCAGGGGGTCGATGAGCAGTTCTTC. Encoded protein: CGSSPQGVDEQFF. The chain recombines TRBV20-1 with TRBJ2-1; 7 bases line up with TRBD1. Germline assignment: CDR1 DFQATT and CDR2 SNEGSKA (reference sequence). This CDR3 has 13 amino acids.

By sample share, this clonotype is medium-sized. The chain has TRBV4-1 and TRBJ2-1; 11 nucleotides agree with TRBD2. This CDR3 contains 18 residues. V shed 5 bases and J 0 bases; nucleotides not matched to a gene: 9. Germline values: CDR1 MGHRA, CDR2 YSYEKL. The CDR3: CASSFGLAGQSSYNEQFF. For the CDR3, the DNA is TGCGCCAGCAGCTTCGGACTAGCGGGCCAGAGCTCCTACAATGAGCAGTTCTTC.